This TCR beta chain stems from a study of CD8 T cells in Susac syndrome. Random hexamers served to reverse transcribe roughly 0.45 to 1 ug RNA. By means of immunoSEQ multiplex PCR, TCR beta CDR3 spanning 54 Vbeta and 13 Jbeta underwent amplification. TCRdb ran MiXCR on the immunoSEQ multiplex PCR reads and lists one entry per CDR3 protein. This sample has 130,000 or so distinct CDR3 sequences, with 75% to 90% found just once. Study-wide points: In its TCR sequencing and HLA analysis, the study acknowledged that the number of individuals was relatively small.

Negative magnetic isolation gave CD8+ and CD4+ cells; FACS enriched CD8+ TEMRA. As regards this clonotype: Its specificity is unknown.

The V and J ends lost 0 bases and 5 bases respectively, with 5 bases between them. This CDR3 region has 12 residues. Germline-derived CDR1 and CDR2 are MGHRA and YSYEKL. V and J are TRBV4-1 and TRBJ2-7; D is unresolved. The sequence derives from a human donor with multiple sclerosis. Sequencing was performed on CD8+ T cells from PBMCs. The CDR3 loop is CASSQEKNEQYF. The CDR3 DNA reads as TGCGCCAGCAGCCAAGAGAAAAACGAGCAGTACTTC.